These 29 T cell receptor beta chains were all obtained from the same sample, sequenced in a study of blood T cell repertoires in COVID-19. Measured with immunoSEQ multiplex PCR; TCRdb has only the in-frame clones, and not every one. The table records 130,000 to 150,000 clones, more than 65% of them present only once. The material sequenced was peripheral blood. The receptors originated from a man aged 55 to 70 with acute or convalescent COVID-19.

The CDR3 bases are TGTGCCATCAGTAACCCAGGGAACTATGGCTACACCTTC. This sequence encodes CAISNPGNYGYTF. The chain carries TRBV10-3 and TRBJ1-2; TRBD1 is a possible D gene (5 bases). Germline CDR1 is ENHRY and CDR2 is SYGVKD. The V end lost 5 bases, the J end lost 2 bases, and 9 bases lay between the germline ends. The CDR3 spans 13 residues.

This chain joins TRBV18 and TRBJ2-1; 12 nucleotides align to TRBD2. Germline CDR1 KGHSH, CDR2 LQKENI. With V trimmed by 3 bases and J by 4 bases, 4 bases remained unmatched. This CDR3 comprises 16 residues. The CDR3, as DNA: TGTGCCAGCTCACCTCGGACTAGCGGGATATACAATGAGCAGTTCTTC. It codes for CASSPRTSGIYNEQFF.

The CDR3 DNA follows: TGTGCCAGCACCCGGAGCCGGGACAGGGAGGGTACGCAGTATTTT. It codes for CASTRSRDREGTQYF. The genes are TRBV6-5 and TRBJ2-3; TRBD1 matches 9 bases. After removal of 7 bases from V and 8 bases from J, the junction contained 13 bases not matched to a gene. The germline CDR1 and CDR2 sequences are MNHEY and SVGAGI. The CDR3 spans 15 residues.

The V call is TRBV3-1 (or the pseudogene TRBV3-2), the J call TRBJ2-3; D might be TRBD2 (5 bases). Trimming pared 0 bases from V and 6 bases from J, leaving 7 bases between. The CDR3 is made up of 13 amino acids. CDR1 is LGHDT, CDR2 YNNKEL, per germline (reference sequence). In nucleotides, the CDR3 is TGTGCCAGCAGCCAAGATCCGGGGGATACGCAGTATTTT. Translation gives CASSQDPGDTQYF.

Concerning this clone: This sample includes further DNA sequences coding for the same CDR3. The chain recombines TRBV28 with TRBJ2-1; D gene ambiguous. The V gene's germline CDR1 is MDHEN and CDR2 SYDVKM. CDR3 length: 11 residues. Trimming left V 5 bases short and J 4 bases short, with 3 bases between. CDR3 coding DNA: TGTGCCAGCAGTCCTTACAATGAGCAGTTCTTC. Protein: CASSPYNEQFF.

This clone was counted a few times. V is TRBV28 and J is TRBJ1-4; weak D call: TRBD1 (6 bases). V was trimmed by 4 bases and J by 2 bases, leaving 17 bases between them. The CDR3 spans 17 residues. CDR1 is MDHEN and CDR2 is SYDVKM in the germline V gene. The CDR3 loop is CASSSRTAYGTNEKLFF. The CDR3, as DNA: TGTGCCAGCAGTTCGCGGACAGCCTACGGGACTAATGAAAAACTGTTTTTT. Filled out from reference TRBV28 and TRBJ1-4, the complete variable domain reads DVKVTQSSRYLVKRTGEKVFLECVQDMDHENMFWYRQDPGLGLRLIYFSYDVKMKEKGDIPEGYSVSREKKERFSLILESASTNQTSMYLCASSSRTAYGTNEKLFFGSGTQLSVL.

This chain links TRBV20-1 with TRBJ1-1; no clear D. This CDR3 has 15 amino acids. Trimming cost V 3 bases and J 1 base, with 15 bases left between them. Germline CDR1 reads DFQATT; CDR2 reads SNEGSKA (reference sequence). The CDR3 DNA reads TGCAGTGCTAGTCGGGGTGTTTTGCGGAACACTGAAGCTTTCTTT. It is translated as CSASRGVLRNTEAFF.

CDR3 bases: TGTGCCAGCAGTTCCCTGACAGTGACCCTCATCAATGAGCAGTTCTTC. It yields the protein CASSSLTVTLINEQFF. The V and J genes are TRBV28 and TRBJ2-1; maybe TRBD1 (5 bases). The CDR3 runs to 16 residues. Trimming stripped 4 bases from V and 6 bases from J, with 19 bases between. Germline CDR1 and CDR2: MDHEN and SYDVKM.

This CDR3 reads CSAGTGPRDEQFF. CDR3 nucleotides: TGCAGCGCTGGGACAGGACCTCGGGATGAGCAGTTCTTC. This chain joins TRBV29-1 and TRBJ2-1, with TRBD1 matching over 8 bases. V trimming: 7 bases; J trimming: 8 bases; junction bases outside the gene matches: 10. The CDR3 has 13 residues. Looked up from germline, CDR1 is SQVTM and CDR2 is ANQGSEA.

This rearrangement joins TRBV19 to TRBJ2-7, with 8 bases lining up with TRBD1. The V segment lost 5 bases and the J segment 0 bases; nucleotides outside the gene matches: 3. The CDR3 has 14 residues. Germline values: CDR1 LNHDA, CDR2 SQIVND (reference sequence). The CDR3 sequence: CASSAGQGSYEQYF. CDR3 bases: TGTGCCAGTAGTGCAGGACAGGGCTCCTACGAGCAGTACTTC.

The rearrangement uses TRBV20-1 and TRBJ1-2; D is possibly TRBD1 (5 bases). There are 11 residues in the CDR3. Germline CDR1 reads DFQATT; CDR2 reads SNEGSKA (reference sequence). Between the trimmed V and J ends, which lost 1 base and 10 bases, there was a span of 10 bases. CDR3 DNA: TGCAGTGCTAGAGGGGGCTGGGACTACACCTTC. It codes for CSARGGWDYTF.

V usage is TRBV6-2 or TRBV6-3 and J usage is TRBJ1-1; 7 nucleotides align to TRBD1. Unmatched junction bases numbered 3, after V lost 7 bases and J lost 1 base. The CDR3 totals 13 residues. Germline CDR1 and CDR2: MNHEY and SVGEGT. CDR3: CASTPGGNTEAFF. CDR3 coding DNA: TGTGCCAGCACCCCAGGGGGGAACACTGAAGCTTTCTTT.

This rearrangement joins TRBV7-8 to TRBJ2-7; D is undetermined. Germline lookup yields CDR1 SGHVS and CDR2 FQNEAQ. V gave up 0 bases and J gave up 1 base, with 4 bases separating them. The CDR3 totals 13 residues. Here the CDR3 DNA reads TGTGCCAGCAGCTTAGCGCTATCCTACGAGCAGTACTTC. It encodes CASSLALSYEQYF.

The V gene is TRBV19, the J gene TRBJ2-3; TRBD1 matches 10 bases. CDR3 length: 15 residues. CDR1 is LNHDA, CDR2 SQIVND, per germline (reference sequence). V trimming: 3 bases; J trimming: 2 bases; junction bases outside the gene matches: 2. The CDR3 DNA follows: TGTGCCAGTAGTATTGGGACAGGGGTCACAGATACGCAGTATTTT. Amino acid sequence: CASSIGTGVTDTQYF. The whole variable domain, remainder taken from reference TRBV19 and TRBJ2-3, is DGGITQSPKYLFRKEGQNVTLSCEQNLNHDAMYWYRQDPGQGLRLIYYSQIVNDFQKGDIAEGYSVSREKKESFPLTVTSAQKNPTAFYLCASSIGTGVTDTQYFGPGTRLTVL.

Only a few counts were recorded for this clone. The chain uses TRBV10-3 and TRBJ2-1; 9 bases align to TRBD2. CDR1 and CDR2 (germline): ENHRY, SYGVKD. The ends lost 9 bases at V and 5 bases at J; junction bases unmatched: 8. The CDR3 is 14 amino acids. The CDR3 DNA follows: TGTGCCATAGCCCCGACTAGCGGAAACAATGAGCAGTTCTTC. Protein sequence: CAIAPTSGNNEQFF.

This chain joins TRBV6-1 and TRBJ2-1; 8 nucleotides align to TRBD2. The CDR3 covers 16 residues. J lost 6 bases, V lost 0 bases, and 7 bases had no gene match. Germline V gene data show CDR1 as MNHNS and CDR2 as SASEGT. The CDR3 bases are TGTGCCAGCAGTGAAGCAAGCAGCGGGAGAGGCAATGAGCAGTTCTTC. Its protein is CASSEASSGRGNEQFF.

The genes are TRBV7-2 and TRBJ2-3, with 10 bases matching TRBD2. The junction had 9 bases not matched to a gene; V was cut back by 5 bases and J by 4 bases. Germline V gene lookup returns CDR1 SGHTA and CDR2 FQGNSA. The CDR3 extends over 16 amino acids. The CDR3: CASSSRTSGRADTQYF. The CDR3 bases are TGTGCCAGCAGCAGTCGGACTAGCGGTCGGGCAGATACGCAGTATTTT.

The chain carries TRBV28 and TRBJ2-7; D is ambiguous. Germline V lookup: CDR1 MDHEN, CDR2 SYDVKM. Trimming took 3 bases from V and 3 from J, leaving 6 bases between them. The CDR3 spans 12 residues. In DNA, the CDR3 is TGTGCCAGCAGTTTTCTACGCTACGAGCAGTACTTC. This translates into CASSFLRYEQYF.

The chain has TRBV7-9 and TRBJ2-1, with D maybe TRBD2 (6 bases). The CDR3 spans 18 residues. The V gene lost 4 bases and the J gene lost 5 bases, with 24 bases spanning the gap. Germline loops: CDR1 SEHNR, CDR2 FQNEAQ (reference sequence). The CDR3 loop reads CASSWSVGGTPRDNEQFF. CDR3 nucleotide sequence: TGTGCCAGCAGCTGGTCGGTGGGGGGAACCCCTCGGGACAATGAGCAGTTCTTC. Full variable domain (outside the CDR3, taken from reference TRBV7-9 and TRBJ2-1): DTGVSQNPRHKITKRGQNVTFRCDPISEHNRLYWYRQTLGQGPEFLTYFQNEAQLEKSRLLSDRFSAERPKGSFSTLEIQRTEQGDSAMYLCASSWSVGGTPRDNEQFFGPGTRLTVL.

The chain employs TRBV28 and TRBJ2-7; D might be TRBD2 (6 bases). CDR3 size: 15 residues. CDR1 MDHEN and CDR2 SYDVKM come from the germline V gene. The germline V and J ends were trimmed by 5 bases and 0 bases, with 14 bases remaining between them. In DNA, the CDR3 is TGTGCCAGCAGTCAGGGTGGAGGGTCCTCCTACGAGCAGTACTTC. Its protein product is CASSQGGGSSYEQYF.

This clone was counted a single time. V and J are TRBV29-1 and TRBJ1-3; 7 nucleotides match TRBD1. CDR1 and CDR2 (germline): SQVTM, ANQGSEA. J was trimmed by 0 bases and V by 4 bases; bases with no gene match: 6. The CDR3 extends over 15 amino acids. The CDR3 nucleotides read TGCAGCGTTGGGGACAGTCTTATCTCTGGAAACACCATATATTTT. It is translated as CSVGDSLISGNTIYF.

This clone was counted at least ten times. This chain joins TRBV19 and TRBJ1-6, with 7 nucleotides matching TRBD1. V was clipped by 3 bases and J by 2 bases; unmatched bases: 4. The CDR3 contains 16 residues. CDR1 and CDR2 (germline): LNHDA, SQIVND (reference sequence). The CDR3 coding sequence is TGTGCCAGTAGTATGACAGGGATTACCTATAATTCACCCCTCCACTTT. It is translated as CASSMTGITYNSPLHF. Variable domain in full (rest from reference TRBV19 and TRBJ1-6): DGGITQSPKYLFRKEGQNVTLSCEQNLNHDAMYWYRQDPGQGLRLIYYSQIVNDFQKGDIAEGYSVSREKKESFPLTVTSAQKNPTAFYLCASSMTGITYNSPLHFGNGTRLTVT.

The V gene is TRBV18, the J gene TRBJ2-3; TRBD1 matches 11 bases. There are 15 residues in the CDR3. Germline V gene lookup returns CDR1 KGHSH and CDR2 LQKENI. Trimming took 4 bases from V and 6 from J; bases not matched to a gene: 6. The CDR3 spells CASSLGTGGQDTQYF. CDR3 DNA: TGTGCCAGCTCACTCGGGACAGGGGGACAGGATACGCAGTATTTT.

The rearrangement uses TRBV5-8 and TRBJ2-5; 13 bases align to TRBD2. This CDR3 spans 17 amino acids. Germline V gene data show CDR1 as SGHTS and CDR2 as YDEGEE. V lost 3 bases and J lost 4; bases outside the gene matches: 9. The CDR3 DNA sequence: TGTGCCAGCAGCTCCGGACTAGCGGGAGCATCCCGAGAGACCCAGTACTTC. It translates to CASSSGLAGASRETQYF.

This chain joins TRBV7-2 and TRBJ2-7; TRBD2 agrees at 7 bases. Germline-derived CDR1 and CDR2 are SGHTA and FQGNSA. The CDR3 is 17 residues long. V gave up 0 bases and J gave up 0 bases; unmatched junction bases: 8. The CDR3 loop is CASSLAYWGGYSYEQYF. For the CDR3, the DNA is TGTGCCAGCAGCTTAGCGTACTGGGGGGGATACTCCTACGAGCAGTACTTC.

The chain joins TRBV15 to TRBJ2-7, with a weak D call TRBD1 (6 bases). The CDR3 is 16 residues long. Germline V lookup: CDR1 LNHNV, CDR2 YYDKDF (reference sequence). V gave up 1 base and J gave up 3 bases, with 16 bases separating them. This CDR3 is CATSRGLGQRLYEQYF. For the CDR3, the DNA is TGTGCCACCAGCAGAGGTCTAGGACAGCGACTCTACGAGCAGTACTTC.

The V gene is TRBV6-6, the J gene TRBJ2-4; tentative D call: TRBD1 (6 bases). The CDR3 is 15 residues long. Germline V lookup: CDR1 MNHNY, CDR2 SVGAGI (reference sequence). V was clipped by 4 bases and J by 6 bases, with 16 bases between them. Here the CDR3 reads CASSSRAGAANIQYF. CDR3 sequence (DNA): TGTGCCAGCAGTTCACGGGCAGGGGCCGCAAACATTCAGTACTTC.

There are a few counts of this clone. This chain connects TRBV11-3 to TRBJ2-3, with a tentative D call TRBD2 (5 bases). Trimming stripped 4 bases from V and 6 bases from J, with 11 bases between. Germline V gene sequence: CDR1 SGHNT, CDR2 YENEEA. The CDR3 sequence is 13 residues long. The CDR3: CASSSRTADTQYF. The CDR3 DNA sequence: TGTGCCAGCAGCTCCCGGACTGCTGATACGCAGTATTTT. Full variable domain (outside the CDR3, taken from reference TRBV11-3 and TRBJ2-3): EAGVVQSPRYKIIEKKQPVAFWCNPISGHNTLYWYLQNLGQGPELLIRYENEEAVDDSQLPKDRFSAERLKGVDSTLKIQPAELGDSAVYLCASSSRTADTQYFGPGTRLTVL.

This clone was picked up a small number of times. The chain links TRBV5-1 to TRBJ2-1; 9 nucleotides agree with TRBD2. Per the germline V gene, CDR1 is SGHRS and CDR2 is YFSETQ. V shed 0 bases, J shed 12 bases, and the junction held 13 bases outside the gene matches. The CDR3 has 16 residues. CDR3 sequence: CASSLGTSALGGLQFF. The CDR3 nucleotides read TGCGCCAGCAGCTTGGGGACTAGCGCCCTCGGGGGATTGCAGTTCTTC.